This T cell receptor (beta chain) was identified during a study of blood T cell repertoires in COVID-19. Libraries were prepared by immunoSEQ multiplex PCR; TCRdb keeps only in-frame clonotypes and omits some of them. Here the sample spans 85,000 to 90,000 clones, around 80% being singletons. Germline-derived CDR1 and CDR2 are SGHTS and YDEGEE. Trimming stripped 1 base from V and 4 bases from J, with 5 bases between. There are 12 residues in the CDR3. J is TRBJ2-5 and V is TRBV5-8; no clear D gene. The clonotype was recovered from a woman aged 80 or over with active or convalescent COVID-19. The sample was peripheral blood. This chain's CDR3 is CASSLNRETQYF. CDR3 coding DNA: TGTGCCAGCAGCTTGAACAGAGAGACCCAGTACTTC.